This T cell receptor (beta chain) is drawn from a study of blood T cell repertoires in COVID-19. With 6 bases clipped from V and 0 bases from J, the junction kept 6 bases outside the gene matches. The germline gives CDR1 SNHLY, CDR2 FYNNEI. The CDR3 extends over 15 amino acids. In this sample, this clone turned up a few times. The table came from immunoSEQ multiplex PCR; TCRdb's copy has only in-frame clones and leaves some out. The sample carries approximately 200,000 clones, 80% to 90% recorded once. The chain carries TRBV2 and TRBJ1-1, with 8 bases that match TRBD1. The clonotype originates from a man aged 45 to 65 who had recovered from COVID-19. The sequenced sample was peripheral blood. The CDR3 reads CASRGQEILNTEAFF. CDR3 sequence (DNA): TGTGCCAGCAGGGGACAGGAAATATTGAACACTGAAGCTTTCTTT.